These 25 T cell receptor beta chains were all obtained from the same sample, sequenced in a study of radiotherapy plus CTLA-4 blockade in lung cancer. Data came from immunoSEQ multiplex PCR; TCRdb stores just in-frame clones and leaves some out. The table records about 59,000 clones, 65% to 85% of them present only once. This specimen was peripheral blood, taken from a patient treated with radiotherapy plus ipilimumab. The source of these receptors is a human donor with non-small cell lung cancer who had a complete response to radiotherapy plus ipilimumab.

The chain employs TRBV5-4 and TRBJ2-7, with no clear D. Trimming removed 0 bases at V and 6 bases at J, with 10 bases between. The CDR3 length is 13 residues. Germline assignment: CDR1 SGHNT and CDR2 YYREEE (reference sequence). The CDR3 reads CASSLASAVEQYF. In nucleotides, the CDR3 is TGTGCCAGCAGCTTGGCCAGCGCGGTCGAGCAGTACTTC. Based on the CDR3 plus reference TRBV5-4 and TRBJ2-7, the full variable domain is ETGVTQSPTHLIKTRGQQVTLRCSSQSGHNTVSWYQQALGQGPQFIFQYYREEENGRGNFPPRFSGLQFPNYSSELNVNALELDDSALYLCASSLASAVEQYFGPGTRLTVT.

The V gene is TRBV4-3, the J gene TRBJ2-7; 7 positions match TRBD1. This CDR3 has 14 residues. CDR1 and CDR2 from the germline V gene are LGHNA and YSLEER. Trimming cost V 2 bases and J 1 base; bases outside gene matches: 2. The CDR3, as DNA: TGCGCCAGCAGCCAAAACAGGGGATCCTACGAGCAGTACTTC. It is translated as CASSQNRGSYEQYF.

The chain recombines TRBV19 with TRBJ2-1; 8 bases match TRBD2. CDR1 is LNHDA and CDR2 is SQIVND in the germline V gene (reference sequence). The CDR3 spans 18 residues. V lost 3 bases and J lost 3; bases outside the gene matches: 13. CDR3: CASSIVLAGFYNYNEQFF. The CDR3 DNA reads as TGTGCCAGTAGTATTGTTCTAGCGGGCTTTTATAACTACAATGAGCAGTTCTTC.

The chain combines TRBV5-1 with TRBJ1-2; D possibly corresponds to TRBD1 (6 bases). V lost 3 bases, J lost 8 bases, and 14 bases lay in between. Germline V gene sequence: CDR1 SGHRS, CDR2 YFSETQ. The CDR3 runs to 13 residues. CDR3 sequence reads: CASSSYGQSGYTF. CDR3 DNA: TGCGCCAGCAGCTCATACGGACAGTCCGGCTACACCTTC.

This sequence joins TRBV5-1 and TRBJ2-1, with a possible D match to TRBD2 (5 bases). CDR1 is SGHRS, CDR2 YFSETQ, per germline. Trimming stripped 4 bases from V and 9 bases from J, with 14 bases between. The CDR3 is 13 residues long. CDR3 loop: CASSGESHGEQFF. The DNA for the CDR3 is TGCGCCAGCAGCGGGGAGTCCCACGGTGAGCAGTTCTTC.

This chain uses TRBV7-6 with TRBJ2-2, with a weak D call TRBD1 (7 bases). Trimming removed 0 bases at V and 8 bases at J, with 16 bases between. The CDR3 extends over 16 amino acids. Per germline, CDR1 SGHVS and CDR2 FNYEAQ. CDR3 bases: TGTGCCAGCAGCTTAGCGGGGGGACGACAGGGAGGGGAGCTGTTTTTT. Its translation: CASSLAGGRQGGELFF. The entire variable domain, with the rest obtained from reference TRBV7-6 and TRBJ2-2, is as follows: GAGVSQSPRYKVTKRGQDVALRCDPISGHVSLYWYRQALGQGPEFLTYFNYEAQQDKSGLPNDRFSAERPEGSISTLTIQRTEQRDSAMYRCASSLAGGRQGGELFFGEGSRLTVL.

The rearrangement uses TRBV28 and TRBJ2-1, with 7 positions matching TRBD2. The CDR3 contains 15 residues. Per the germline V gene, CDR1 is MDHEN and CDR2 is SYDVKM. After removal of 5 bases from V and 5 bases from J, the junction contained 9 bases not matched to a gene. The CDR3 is CASSPPGGSNNEQFF. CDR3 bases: TGTGCCAGCAGTCCCCCGGGCGGGAGTAACAATGAGCAGTTCTTC.

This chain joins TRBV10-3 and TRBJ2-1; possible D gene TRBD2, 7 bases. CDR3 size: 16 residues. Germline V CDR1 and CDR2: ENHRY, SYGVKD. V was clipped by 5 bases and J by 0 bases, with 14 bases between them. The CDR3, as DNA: TGTGCCATCAGTTCGGGGGGCCGGAGCTCCTACAATGAGCAGTTCTTC. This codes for CAISSGGRSSYNEQFF.

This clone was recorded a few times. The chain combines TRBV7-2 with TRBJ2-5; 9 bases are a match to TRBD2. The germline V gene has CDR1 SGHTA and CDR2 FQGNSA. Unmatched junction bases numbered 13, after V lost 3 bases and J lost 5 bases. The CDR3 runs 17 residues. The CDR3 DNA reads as TGTGCCAGCAGCTTCGAACTTAAAGCGGGGGGCCGGGAGACCCAGTACTTC. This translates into CASSFELKAGGRETQYF.

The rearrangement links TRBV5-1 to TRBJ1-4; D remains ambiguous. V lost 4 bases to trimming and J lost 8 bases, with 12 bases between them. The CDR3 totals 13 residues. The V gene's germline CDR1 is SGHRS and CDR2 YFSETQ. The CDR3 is CASSPELTEKLFF. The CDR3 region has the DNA TGCGCCAGCAGCCCGGAGCTTACCGAAAAACTGTTTTTT.

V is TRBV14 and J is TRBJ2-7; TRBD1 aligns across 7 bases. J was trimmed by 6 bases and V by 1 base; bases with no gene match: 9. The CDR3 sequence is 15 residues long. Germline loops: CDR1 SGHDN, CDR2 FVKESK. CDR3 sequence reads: CASSQGLGQSVEQYF. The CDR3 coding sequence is TGTGCCAGCAGCCAAGGTTTGGGACAGTCGGTCGAGCAGTACTTC.

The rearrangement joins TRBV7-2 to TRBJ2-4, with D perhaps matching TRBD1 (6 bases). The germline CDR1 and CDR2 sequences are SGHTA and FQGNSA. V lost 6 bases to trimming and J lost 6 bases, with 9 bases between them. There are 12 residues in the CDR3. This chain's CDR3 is CASSRGGNIQYF. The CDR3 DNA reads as TGTGCCAGCAGTCGAGGGGGAAACATTCAGTACTTC.

In nucleotides, the CDR3 is TGTGCCAGCAGTGGATACAGGGAGAAAGATTCACCCCTCCACTTT. The encoded protein is CASSGYREKDSPLHF. This chain links TRBV27 with TRBJ1-6; D possibly corresponds to TRBD1 (6 bases). Trimming took off 5 bases at V and 8 bases at J, with 16 bases between the two ends. CDR3 length: 15 residues. Per the germline V gene, CDR1 is MNHEY and CDR2 is SMNVEV (reference sequence).

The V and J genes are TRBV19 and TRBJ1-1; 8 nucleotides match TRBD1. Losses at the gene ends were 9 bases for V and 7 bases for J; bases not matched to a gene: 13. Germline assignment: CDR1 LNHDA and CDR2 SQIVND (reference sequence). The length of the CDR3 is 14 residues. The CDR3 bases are TGTGCCAGCCGAGTACAGGGGGGACGCGGTGAAGCTTTCTTT. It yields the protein CASRVQGGRGEAFF.

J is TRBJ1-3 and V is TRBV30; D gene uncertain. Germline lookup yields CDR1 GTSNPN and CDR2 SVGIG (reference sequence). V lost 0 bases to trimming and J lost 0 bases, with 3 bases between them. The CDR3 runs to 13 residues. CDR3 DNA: TGTGCCTGGAGTGTCCACTCTGGAAACACCATATATTTT. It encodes CAWSVHSGNTIYF.

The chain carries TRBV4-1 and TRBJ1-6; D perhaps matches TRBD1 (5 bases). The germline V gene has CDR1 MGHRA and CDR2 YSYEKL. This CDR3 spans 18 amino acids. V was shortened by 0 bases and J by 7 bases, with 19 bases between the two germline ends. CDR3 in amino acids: CASSQDSRFTTGNSPLHF. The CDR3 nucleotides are TGCGCCAGCAGCCAAGATAGTAGGTTTACCACAGGAAATTCACCCCTCCACTTT.

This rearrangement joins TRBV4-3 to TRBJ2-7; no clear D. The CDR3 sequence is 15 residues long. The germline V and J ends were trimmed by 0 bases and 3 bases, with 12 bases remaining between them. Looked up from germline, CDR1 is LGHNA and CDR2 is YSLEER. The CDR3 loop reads CASSQDISPGYEQYF. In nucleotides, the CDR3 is TGCGCCAGCAGCCAAGACATTTCTCCGGGCTACGAGCAGTACTTC.

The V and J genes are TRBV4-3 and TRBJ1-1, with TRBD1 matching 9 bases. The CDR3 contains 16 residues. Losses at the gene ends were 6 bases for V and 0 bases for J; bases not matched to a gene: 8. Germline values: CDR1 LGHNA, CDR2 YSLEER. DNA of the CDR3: TGCGCCAGCAGTCAAACAGGGGGCGGAATGAACACTGAAGCTTTCTTT. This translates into CASSQTGGGMNTEAFF.

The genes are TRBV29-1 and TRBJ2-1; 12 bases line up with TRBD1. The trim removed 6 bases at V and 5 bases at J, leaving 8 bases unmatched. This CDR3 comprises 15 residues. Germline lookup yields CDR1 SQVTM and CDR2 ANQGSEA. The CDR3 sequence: CSVPRDRGLNNEQFF. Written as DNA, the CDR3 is TGCAGCGTCCCTAGGGACAGGGGGCTCAACAATGAGCAGTTCTTC.

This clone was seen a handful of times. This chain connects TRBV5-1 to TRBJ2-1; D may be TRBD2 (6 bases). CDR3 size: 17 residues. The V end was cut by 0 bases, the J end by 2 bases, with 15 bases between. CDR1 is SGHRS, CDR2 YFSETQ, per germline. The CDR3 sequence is CASSLAVGGGTYNEQFF. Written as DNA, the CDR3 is TGCGCCAGCAGCTTGGCCGTCGGGGGTGGTACCTACAATGAGCAGTTCTTC.

DNA of the CDR3: TGTGCCAGCAGTTTCTCTTCTGGAGTAGGCTATAATTCACCCCTCCACTTT. Amino acids: CASSFSSGVGYNSPLHF. The V call is TRBV27, the J call TRBJ1-6; D not resolved. There are 17 residues in the CDR3. Germline lookup yields CDR1 MNHEY and CDR2 SMNVEV (reference sequence). Trimming left V 3 bases short and J 3 bases short, with 15 bases between.

Here the CDR3 DNA reads TGTGCCAGCTCACCGGGACAAACCAATCAGCCCCAGCATTTT. This sequence encodes CASSPGQTNQPQHF. This chain joins TRBV18 and TRBJ1-5, with a possible D match to TRBD1 (6 bases). V shed 3 bases and J shed 3 bases, with 9 bases lying between them. The CDR3 sequence is 14 residues long. Germline V lookup: CDR1 KGHSH, CDR2 LQKENI. Full variable domain (missing parts from reference TRBV18 and TRBJ1-5): NAGVMQNPRHLVRRRGQEARLRCSPMKGHSHVYWYRQLPEEGLKFMVYLQKENIIDESGMPKERFSAEFPKEGPSILRIQQVVRGDSAAYFCASSPGQTNQPQHFGDGTRLSIL.

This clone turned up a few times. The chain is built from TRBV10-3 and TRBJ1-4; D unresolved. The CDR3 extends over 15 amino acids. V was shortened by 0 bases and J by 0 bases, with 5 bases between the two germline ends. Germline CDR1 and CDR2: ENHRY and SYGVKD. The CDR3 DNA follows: TGTGCCATCAGTGAGTCGACTGCAACTAATGAAAAACTGTTTTTT. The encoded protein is CAISESTATNEKLFF.

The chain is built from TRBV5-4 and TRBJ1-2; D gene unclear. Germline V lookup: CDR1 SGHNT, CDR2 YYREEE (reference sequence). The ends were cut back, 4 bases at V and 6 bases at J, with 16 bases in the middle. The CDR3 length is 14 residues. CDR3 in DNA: TGTGCCAGCAGCCCGTCCTTGGGTCGGGATGGCTACACCTTC. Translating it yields CASSPSLGRDGYTF.

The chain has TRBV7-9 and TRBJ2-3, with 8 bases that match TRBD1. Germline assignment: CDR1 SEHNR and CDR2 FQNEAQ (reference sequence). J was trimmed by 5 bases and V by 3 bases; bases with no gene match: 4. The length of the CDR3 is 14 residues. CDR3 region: CASSLTGVGDTQYF. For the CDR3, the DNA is TGTGCCAGCAGCTTGACAGGGGTTGGAGATACGCAGTATTTT.